Shown below are 8 T cell receptor beta chains from a single sample sequenced in a study of a mutant IDH1 vaccine in newly diagnosed glioma. The assay was immunoSEQ multiplex PCR, and TCRdb's table has in-frame clones only and misses some. Of tens of thousands of clones listed, just under 90% are singletons. Specified time point: week 47, end of study. Topical imiquimod accompanied each vaccine dose, which consisted of 300 ug of mutant IDH1 20-mer peptide. The antigens for these receptors are not known. Sequences were derived from PBMCs, sampled from a glioma patient whose treatment included an IDH1 peptide vaccine. Source of these receptors: a woman aged 45 to 65 with glioma.

The sample holds a few counts of this clone. The chain is built from TRBV6-6 and TRBJ2-7, with D possibly matching TRBD1 (6 bases). The CDR3 is 13 amino acids. Germline values: CDR1 MNHNY, CDR2 SVGAGI (reference sequence). V was shortened by 6 bases and J by 0 bases, with 9 bases between the two germline ends. The CDR3 region is CASSRGHSYEQYF. CDR3 DNA: TGTGCCAGCAGCCGGGGACACTCCTACGAGCAGTACTTC.

The chain uses TRBV11-2 and TRBJ2-5, with 9 bases matching TRBD2. The CDR3 spans 16 residues. In germline, CDR1 is SGHAT, CDR2 FQNNGV. Trimming took 2 bases from V and 13 from J; bases not matched to a gene: 17. The CDR3 coding sequence is TGTGCCAGCAGCTTACCTATAGCGGGGGCTGGGAGTCCCATGTACTTC. Translated, it gives CASSLPIAGAGSPMYF. The full variable domain, its missing parts supplied by reference TRBV11-2 and TRBJ2-5, is EAGVAQSPRYKIIEKRQSVAFWCNPISGHATLYWYQQILGQGPKLLIQFQNNGVVDDSQLPKDRFSAERLKGVDSTLKIQPAKLEDSAVYLCASSLPIAGAGSPMYFGPGTRLLVL.

This clone appeared a single time. The rearrangement joins TRBV7-2 to TRBJ2-7; 9 bases map to TRBD2. CDR3 length: 15 residues. CDR1 and CDR2 (germline): SGHTA, FQGNSA. V was pared by 2 bases and J by 2 bases, with 4 bases of the junction left unmatched. The CDR3 coding sequence is TGTGCCAGCAGCTTAATTAGCGGGAGCCCCTACGAGCAGTACTTC. It specifies CASSLISGSPYEQYF. Full variable domain (missing parts from reference TRBV7-2 and TRBJ2-7): GAGVSQSPSNKVTEKGKDVELRCDPISGHTALYWYRQSLGQGLEFLIYFQGNSAPDKSGLPSDRFSAERTGGSVSTLTIQRTQQEDSAVYLCASSLISGSPYEQYFGPGTRLTVT.

In its sample, this clone was seen a few times. This sequence joins TRBV27 and TRBJ1-4, with D maybe TRBD1 (5 bases). Per germline, CDR1 MNHEY and CDR2 SMNVEV (reference sequence). Trimming shortened V by 5 bases and J by 10 bases, and 17 bases separated the two germline ends. This CDR3 region has 14 residues. Here the CDR3 DNA reads TGTGCCAGCAGTGCGACAGTACTGCCCGGAAAACTGTTTTTT. It is translated as CASSATVLPGKLFF.

This clone was seen a few times. This chain uses TRBV5-1 with TRBJ2-4; the D gene is possibly TRBD2 (5 bases). CDR3 length: 14 amino acids. CDR1 and CDR2 (germline): SGHRS, YFSETQ. Trimming removed 2 bases at V and 5 bases at J, with 11 bases between. CDR3 amino acids: CASSFGILENIQYF. The CDR3 DNA is TGCGCCAGCAGCTTCGGGATCTTGGAAAACATTCAGTACTTC.

J is TRBJ2-5 and V is TRBV2; TRBD2 matches at 14 bases. The J call may not be correct, given that the DNA end is closer to TRBJ2-7. Germline V gene sequence: CDR1 SNHLY, CDR2 FYNNEI. This CDR3 is built from 16 residues. DNA of the CDR3: TGTGCCAGCAGTGGGACTAGCGGGAGGATGACCTACGAGCAGTACTTC. Translated, it gives CASSGTSGRMTYEQYF.

The rearrangement uses TRBV7-9 and TRBJ2-1; tentative D call: TRBD2 (7 bases). There are 12 residues in the CDR3. The V and J ends lost 9 bases and 6 bases respectively, with 12 bases between them. CDR1 is SEHNR, CDR2 FQNEAQ, per germline (reference sequence). Written as DNA, the CDR3 is TGTGCCAGAGGGGGGAGGGCCAATGAGCAGTTCTTC. Translating it yields CARGGRANEQFF.

The chain has TRBV29-1 and TRBJ1-2; 10 nucleotides line up with TRBD1. CDR1 is SQVTM, CDR2 ANQGSEA, per germline. Trimming at V came to 7 bases and at J to 4 bases, leaving 0 bases not matched to a gene. The CDR3 sequence is 11 residues long. CDR3 nucleotide sequence: TGCAGCGGGACAGGGGGCTATGGCTACACCTTC. As protein: CSGTGGYGYTF.